This T cell receptor beta chain was obtained from a study of blood T cell repertoires in COVID-19. CDR3 length: 16 residues. Germline V gene sequence: CDR1 MNHEY, CDR2 SVGEGT. V was clipped by 2 bases and J by 3 bases, with 16 bases between them. Recovery meant two consecutive negative NP/OP PCR tests, professional clearance, or resolved symptoms. Method: immunoSEQ multiplex PCR; TCRdb's copy keeps in-frame clones and lacks some. The repertoire holds about 350,000 clones, about 87% seen once, with approximately 5.3% in the top ten. The origin of this receptor is a woman aged 25 to 39 who had recovered from COVID-19. The rearrangement links TRBV6-2 or TRBV6-3 to TRBJ2-5; perhaps TRBD2 as D (7 bases). Sequences were obtained from PBMCs or T cells enriched from blood (not recorded which). CDR3 loop: CASSYRGAGAEETQYF. As DNA, the CDR3 is TGTGCCAGCAGTTACCGAGGTGCGGGGGCAGAAGAGACCCAGTACTTC.